These 22 T cell receptor beta chains originate from one sample sequenced in a study of cytomegalovirus exposure and HLA in healthy donors. PCR amplification relied on 60 Vbeta primers (plus 13 Jbeta primers). Produced via immunoSEQ multiplex PCR; TCRdb's table is partial and in-frame only. Here the sample spans more than 110,000 clones, about 78% being singletons. Sequenced: PBMCs. The origin of the receptors is a man between 40 and 49 years old in good health and CMV-seropositive.

The J gene is TRBJ2-7, the V gene TRBV4-1; 8 positions agree with TRBD1. This CDR3 region has 16 residues. V lost 8 bases, J lost 2 bases, and 14 bases stayed unmatched. In germline, CDR1 is MGHRA, CDR2 YSYEKL. The CDR3 bases are TGCGCCAGCCGCGTCGAGAGGACAGGGACAGCCTACGAGCAGTACTTC. Its protein product is CASRVERTGTAYEQYF.

J is TRBJ2-7 and V is TRBV27; possible D gene TRBD2, 5 bases. CDR1 is MNHEY and CDR2 is SMNVEV in the germline V gene (reference sequence). The length of the CDR3 is 15 residues. Trimming pared 5 bases from V and 5 bases from J, leaving 19 bases between. The CDR3 sequence: CASSVTGILTDEQYF. The DNA for the CDR3 is TGTGCCAGCAGTGTAACCGGGATCCTGACGGACGAGCAGTACTTC.

The rearrangement uses TRBV5-4 and TRBJ1-1; 7 bases fit TRBD1. The CDR3 extends over 15 amino acids. V was clipped by 3 bases and J by 2 bases; unmatched bases: 7. The germline gives CDR1 SGHNT, CDR2 YYREEE (reference sequence). The CDR3 DNA sequence: TGTGCCAGCAGCTCTAGACAGGGAAAAAACACTGAAGCTTTCTTT. Its protein is CASSSRQGKNTEAFF. The full variable domain, completed using reference TRBV5-4 and TRBJ1-1, is ETGVTQSPTHLIKTRGQQVTLRCSSQSGHNTVSWYQQALGQGPQFIFQYYREEENGRGNFPPRFSGLQFPNYSSELNVNALELDDSALYLCASSSRQGKNTEAFFGQGTRLTVV.

V gene TRBV29-1 combines with J gene TRBJ2-1, with 11 bases that match TRBD1. This CDR3 has 15 amino acids. The ends lost 6 bases at V and 4 bases at J; junction bases unmatched: 8. CDR1 and CDR2 (germline): SQVTM, ANQGSEA. CDR3 region: CSVNSGTGGYNEQFF. In DNA form, the CDR3 reads TGCAGCGTGAACTCCGGGACAGGGGGATACAATGAGCAGTTCTTC.

This chain joins TRBV5-8 and TRBJ2-2, with D maybe TRBD2 (5 bases). The CDR3 sequence is 13 residues long. In germline, CDR1 is SGHTS, CDR2 YDEGEE. V was shortened by 4 bases and J by 5 bases, with 9 bases between the two germline ends. CDR3 in amino acids: CASSRPGTGELFF. The CDR3 DNA is TGTGCCAGCAGCAGACCGGGGACCGGGGAGCTGTTTTTT.

The chain links TRBV5-4 to TRBJ2-2; 8 bases are shared with TRBD1. V trimming: 3 bases; J trimming: 4 bases; junction bases outside the gene matches: 2. The germline CDR1 and CDR2 sequences are SGHNT and YYREEE (reference sequence). This CDR3 spans 14 amino acids. In DNA form, the CDR3 reads TGTGCCAGCAGCTCGGACAGGGTCACCGGGGAGCTGTTTTTT. Its translation: CASSSDRVTGELFF.

The V gene is TRBV7-2, the J gene TRBJ1-5; no clear D. The CDR3 spans 13 residues. Germline V gives CDR1 SGHTA, CDR2 FQGNSA. Trimming stripped 1 base from V and 8 bases from J, with 9 bases between. The DNA for the CDR3 is TGTGCCAGCAGCTTAGTTTCTACTGAGCCCCAGCATTTT. Translation gives CASSLVSTEPQHF.

CDR3 DNA sequence: TGTGCCAGTGAGACGCGGGACAGGGGTACTGAAGCTTTCTTT. Its protein is CASETRDRGTEAFF. This rearrangement joins TRBV2 to TRBJ1-1, with 10 bases lining up with TRBD1. Germline lookup yields CDR1 SNHLY and CDR2 FYNNEI. The CDR3 has 14 amino acids. V lost 9 bases, J lost 5 bases, and 9 bases stayed unmatched.

The chain recombines TRBV7-9 with TRBJ2-3, with a weak D call TRBD1 (5 bases). The ends were cut back, 8 bases at V and 2 bases at J, with 11 bases in the middle. The length of the CDR3 is 13 residues. Germline V gives CDR1 SEHNR, CDR2 FQNEAQ (reference sequence). The CDR3 DNA follows: TGTGCCAGCCTTCAGGGTTACACAGATACGCAGTATTTT. Encoded protein: CASLQGYTDTQYF.

The chain joins TRBV21-1 to TRBJ2-7; no DNA check was done on the table's D call, TRBD1. TRBV21-1 corresponds to a pseudogene. The CDR3 spans 14 residues. Here the CDR3 DNA reads TGTGCCAGCAGCGCCTCAGGGTTAAGCTACGAGCAGTACTTC. Protein sequence: CASSASGLSYEQYF.

The genes are TRBV11-2 and TRBJ2-5; D remains ambiguous. V gave up 1 base and J gave up 1 base, with 7 bases separating them. Germline V gives CDR1 SGHAT, CDR2 FQNNGV. The CDR3 contains 14 residues. The CDR3 DNA reads TGTGCCAGCAGCTTAGTAGCCGTCCAAGAGACCCAGTACTTC. Residues: CASSLVAVQETQYF.

The V gene is TRBV2, the J gene TRBJ2-7, with D maybe TRBD2 (5 bases). CDR3 length: 15 residues. Germline V CDR1 and CDR2: SNHLY, FYNNEI. Trimming cost V 11 bases and J 0 bases, with 20 bases left between them. CDR3 in DNA: TGTGCCGTAGGGTATGGGCGGGTGTTCTCCTACGAGCAGTACTTC. Translated: CAVGYGRVFSYEQYF.

Relative to its sample, this clone is medium-sized. The V and J genes are TRBV7-6 and TRBJ1-1; weak D call: TRBD1 (5 bases). Trimming cost V 1 base and J 8 bases, with 11 bases left between them. In germline, CDR1 is SGHVS, CDR2 FNYEAQ. The CDR3 spans 13 residues. The CDR3 DNA follows: TGTGCCAGCAGCTTAGGGGGGGTCGGGGAAGCTTTCTTT. Protein: CASSLGGVGEAFF.

This clone showed up just once. This chain connects TRBV7-9 to TRBJ2-5; 8 bases line up with TRBD2. The CDR3 contains 15 residues. The germline V gene encodes CDR1 SEHNR and CDR2 FQNEAQ (reference sequence). V was pared by 1 base and J by 2 bases, with 3 bases of the junction left unmatched. In DNA form, the CDR3 reads TGTGCCAGCAGCTTAGTCACTAGCGGACAAGAGACCCAGTACTTC. Amino acid sequence: CASSLVTSGQETQYF. Complete variable domain (other parts from reference TRBV7-9 and TRBJ2-5): DTGVSQNPRHKITKRGQNVTFRCDPISEHNRLYWYRQTLGQGPEFLTYFQNEAQLEKSRLLSDRFSAERPKGSFSTLEIQRTEQGDSAMYLCASSLVTSGQETQYFGPGTRLLVL.

This clone appeared a few times. The rearrangement links TRBV5-1 to TRBJ2-2; TRBD2 is a possible D gene (6 bases). This CDR3 region has 15 residues. V gave up 2 bases and J gave up 2 bases, with 10 bases separating them. Germline CDR1 reads SGHRS; CDR2 reads YFSETQ. Written as DNA, the CDR3 is TGCGCCAGCAGCTTCGGAGGGATTAACACCGGGGAGCTGTTTTTT. It yields the protein CASSFGGINTGELFF.

The gene calls are TRBV28 and TRBJ1-4, with TRBD1 identical over 7 bases. The CDR3 runs to 15 residues. Germline-derived CDR1 and CDR2 are MDHEN and SYDVKM. The ends lost 3 bases at V and 3 bases at J; junction bases unmatched: 4. The CDR3: CASSFGTAPNEKLFF. The CDR3 nucleotides read TGTGCCAGCAGTTTCGGGACAGCCCCTAATGAAAAACTGTTTTTT.

This chain uses TRBV14 with TRBJ2-7; 10 bases agree with TRBD2. This CDR3 region has 14 residues. Germline V gene lookup returns CDR1 SGHDN and CDR2 FVKESK. V shed 4 bases, J shed 4 bases, and the junction held 4 bases outside the gene matches. The CDR3 nucleotides read TGTGCCAGCAGCCCCCGGACTAGCGGATACGAGCAGTACTTC. Translation: CASSPRTSGYEQYF.

The V and J genes are TRBV2 and TRBJ1-2; D not resolved. V was cut by 7 bases and J by 8 bases, with 20 bases left in between. Germline assignment: CDR1 SNHLY and CDR2 FYNNEI. This CDR3 is 14 amino acids long. The CDR3, as DNA: TGTGCCAGCACCGAGACACGTTCCTTGCCAGGCTACACCTTC. Translated: CASTETRSLPGYTF.

CDR3 sequence (DNA): TGTGCCAGCAGCCATATACTGCTAGCGGGGGGGCCGAGCGAGCAGTACTTC. Translating gives CASSHILLAGGPSEQYF. This chain connects TRBV28 to TRBJ2-7; 12 positions match TRBD2. The CDR3 consists of 17 residues. Germline-derived CDR1 and CDR2 are MDHEN and SYDVKM. V dropped 6 bases and J dropped 6; count of bases not matched to a gene: 15.

The table lists this clone with a count of one. At one of its ends the junction is not consistent with the germline gene, which may arise from a read error. The chain combines TRBV6-1 with TRBJ2-5; 9 bases line up with TRBD2. The CDR3 contains 18 residues. Looked up from germline, CDR1 is MNHNS and CDR2 is SASEGT. The CDR3 loop is CASSAAPVVAGVGEIQYF. The CDR3, as DNA: TGTGCCAGCAGTGCGGCTCCCGTGGTAGCGGGAGTCGGAGAGATCCAGTACTTC.

The chain employs TRBV30 and TRBJ1-3, with D unresolved. Trimming cost V 2 bases and J 3 bases, with 8 bases left between them. From germline, CDR1 is GTSNPN and CDR2 SVGIG (reference sequence). The CDR3 length is 13 residues. CDR3 residues: CAWSSVFGNTIYF. CDR3 bases: TGTGCCTGGAGTTCAGTTTTTGGAAACACCATATATTTT.

J is TRBJ2-1 and V is TRBV27, with 8 bases that match TRBD2. V trimming: 5 bases; J trimming: 5 bases; junction bases outside the gene matches: 11. Germline assignment: CDR1 MNHEY and CDR2 SMNVEV (reference sequence). The CDR3 sequence is 16 residues long. CDR3 coding DNA: TGTGCCAGCAGTATTCGGCGGGGGGCAGGCAACAATGAGCAGTTCTTC. Its protein is CASSIRRGAGNNEQFF.